Sequencing of this T cell receptor (beta chain) was carried out in a study of blood T cell repertoires in COVID-19. The CDR3 covers 13 residues. Trimming left V 0 bases short and J 7 bases short, with 9 bases between. TCRdb keeps only in-frame clones here, not all; method: immunoSEQ multiplex PCR. The repertoire holds some 400,000 clones, with over 75% as singletons. Those enrolled in Seattle joined during active infection and were followed longitudinally afterward. The rearrangement joins TRBV12-3 or TRBV12-4 to TRBJ2-5, with D unclear. This clonotype was sampled from a woman in her twenties or thirties with COVID-19, enrolled during active disease. Sequencing was carried out using peripheral blood. In DNA form, the CDR3 reads TGTGCCAGCAGTTTAGCGCTTGAGGTGACCCAGTACTTC. Protein: CASSLALEVTQYF.